This TCR beta chain was captured by sequencing in a study of CD8 T cells in ankylosing spondylitis. Germline V gives CDR1 SGHRS, CDR2 YFSETQ. V lost 4 bases to trimming and J lost 3 bases; unmatched junction nucleotides: 7. The CDR3 runs 15 residues. Researchers built TCR beta libraries using quantitative 5'-RACE with molecular barcodes. TCRdb re-derived calls from the 5' RACE reads in MiXCR, one entry per CDR3 protein. The table lists roughly 200,000 distinct CDR3 sequences, more than 10% of them singletons, with more than 15% in the top ten. Comment on this clonotype: The antigen remains undetermined.

Study observations and caveats: Significant enrichment of disease-linked clones was reported in matched ankylosing spondylitis synovial fluid.

This receptor was identified in a male donor with ankylosing spondylitis or in good health (not recorded which). The J gene is TRBJ2-1, the V gene TRBV5-1; 7 bases are a match to TRBD2. The specimen was blood, either unsorted or a sorted T cell fraction (not recorded which). CDR3 DNA: TGCGCCAGCAGCATAGGACTAGGAGACTACAATGAGCAGTTCTTC. Protein sequence: CASSIGLGDYNEQFF.